What follows are 32 T cell receptor beta chains derived from one specimen sequenced in a study of cytomegalovirus exposure and HLA in healthy donors. Primers: 60 Vbeta forward and 13 Jbeta reverse. Sequencing was performed with immunoSEQ multiplex PCR; in TCRdb, only in-frame clones are kept and a portion is missing. The table records 100,000 to 150,000 clones, around two thirds of them present only once. The sample was PBMCs. The source of these receptors is a man aged 55-75 years in good health and CMV-seropositive.

This clone was counted a few times. In the same sample, other DNA sequences code for this CDR3. This sequence joins TRBV6-5 and TRBJ1-1; D is ambiguous. V lost 6 bases and J lost 1, with 3 bases in between. Germline V gives CDR1 MNHEY, CDR2 SVGAGI. The CDR3 covers 11 residues. CDR3 in amino acids: CASSRNTEAFF. CDR3 nucleotides: TGTGCCAGCAGCCGGAACACTGAAGCTTTCTTT.

The genes are TRBV28 and TRBJ2-7; 7 nucleotides align to TRBD1. Germline V gene sequence: CDR1 MDHEN, CDR2 SYDVKM. This CDR3 is 15 amino acids long. V gave up 4 bases and J gave up 4 bases; unmatched junction bases: 10. This CDR3 is CASSSTLPQGYEQYF. In DNA form, the CDR3 reads TGTGCCAGCAGTTCGACGCTCCCACAGGGGTACGAGCAGTACTTC. Complete variable domain (other parts from reference TRBV28 and TRBJ2-7): DVKVTQSSRYLVKRTGEKVFLECVQDMDHENMFWYRQDPGLGLRLIYFSYDVKMKEKGDIPEGYSVSREKKERFSLILESASTNQTSMYLCASSSTLPQGYEQYFGPGTRLTVT.

This clone was seen a few times. This chain joins TRBV30 and TRBJ2-6, with D possibly matching TRBD1 (5 bases). Trimming pared 5 bases from V and 1 base from J, leaving 6 bases between. The CDR3 extends over 13 amino acids. Germline lookup yields CDR1 GTSNPN and CDR2 SVGIG (reference sequence). The chain's CDR3 is CAWGASGANVLTF. CDR3 nucleotide sequence: TGTGCCTGGGGGGCTTCTGGGGCCAACGTCCTGACTTTC.

The chain is built from TRBV6-5 and TRBJ1-6, with TRBD1 matching 7 bases. Germline CDR1 and CDR2: MNHEY and SVGAGI. The CDR3 runs to 14 residues. Germline trimming cut 5 bases from V and 12 bases from J; bases unmatched to any gene: 10. This CDR3 is CASSVDREGQPLHF. CDR3 coding DNA: TGTGCCAGCAGTGTAGACAGGGAAGGCCAACCCCTCCACTTT.

The rearrangement joins TRBV10-1 to TRBJ2-1; D not certain. CDR1 and CDR2 (germline): WNHNN, SYGVQD (reference sequence). CDR3 size: 14 residues. Trimming left V 3 bases short and J 5 bases short, with 11 bases between. In nucleotides, the CDR3 is TGCGCCAGCAGTGAAGCAGGTTCGGACAATGAGCAGTTCTTC. Encoded protein: CASSEAGSDNEQFF.

This clone was seen a handful of times. The chain joins TRBV6-6 to TRBJ1-5; D is possibly TRBD1 (6 bases). V was shortened by 2 bases and J by 0 bases, with 11 bases between the two germline ends. Germline lookup yields CDR1 MNHNY and CDR2 SVGAGI (reference sequence). The CDR3 runs 16 residues. CDR3 sequence (DNA): TGTGCCAGCAGTTACGAGCTGGGGGCTAGCAATCAGCCCCAGCATTTT. Translating gives CASSYELGASNQPQHF.

This clone was observed once. The chain carries TRBV6-1 and TRBJ2-1; 8 nucleotides agree with TRBD1. Per germline, CDR1 MNHNS and CDR2 SASEGT. J was trimmed by 4 bases and V by 7 bases; bases with no gene match: 6. The CDR3 is 14 residues long. CDR3 sequence reads: CASIGQGGYNEQFF. Here the CDR3 DNA reads TGTGCCAGCATTGGACAGGGCGGATACAATGAGCAGTTCTTC.

This chain connects TRBV18 to TRBJ1-1; no clear D. Germline V gives CDR1 KGHSH, CDR2 LQKENI. Between the trimmed V and J ends, which lost 8 bases and 4 bases, there was a span of 17 bases. The CDR3 runs 14 residues. CDR3 nucleotides: TGTGCCAGCCAAATACGATTGGAGGGCACTGAAGCTTTCTTT. It translates to CASQIRLEGTEAFF.

The chain carries TRBV27 and TRBJ2-6, with 8 nucleotides matching TRBD2. The V and J ends lost 8 bases and 1 base, in that order; junction bases with no gene match: 7. Per the germline V gene, CDR1 is MNHEY and CDR2 is SMNVEV (reference sequence). The CDR3 is 16 residues long. CDR3: CASQAGAVSGANVLTF. The CDR3 region has the DNA TGTGCCAGCCAAGCGGGGGCCGTATCTGGGGCCAACGTCCTGACTTTC.

V gene TRBV30 combines with J gene TRBJ2-7; maybe TRBD2 (6 bases). Looked up from germline, CDR1 is GTSNPN and CDR2 is SVGIG (reference sequence). The CDR3 length is 14 residues. V lost 0 bases, J lost 5 bases, and 14 bases lay in between. The CDR3 spells CAWSVERRGHEQYF. For the CDR3, the DNA is TGTGCCTGGAGTGTAGAGAGGAGGGGCCACGAGCAGTACTTC.

The chain carries TRBV28 and TRBJ1-2, with D hard to call. CDR3 length: 13 amino acids. The germline CDR1 and CDR2 sequences are MDHEN and SYDVKM. V was pared by 7 bases and J by 6 bases, with 15 bases between. CDR3 sequence reads: CASTFSWADGYTF. Written as DNA, the CDR3 is TGTGCCAGCACTTTTTCGTGGGCCGATGGCTACACCTTC.

The chain links TRBV5-1 to TRBJ2-1, with D possibly matching TRBD2 (6 bases). In germline, CDR1 is SGHRS, CDR2 YFSETQ. This CDR3 is built from 13 residues. Trimming pared 3 bases from V and 6 bases from J, leaving 10 bases between. CDR3 nucleotides: TGCGCCAGCAGCTATGAGCGGGCCAATGAGCAGTTCTTC. It is translated as CASSYERANEQFF.

In nucleotides, the CDR3 is TGTGCCAGCATTACAAGGGGTCACAAATACGAGCAGTACTTC. Its protein is CASITRGHKYEQYF. The rearrangement links TRBV27 to TRBJ2-7; D may be TRBD1 (5 bases). The CDR3 spans 14 residues. The V end lost 7 bases, the J end lost 4 bases, and 17 bases lay between the germline ends. Germline assignment: CDR1 MNHEY and CDR2 SMNVEV (reference sequence).

This clone was detected only a few times. This rearrangement joins TRBV19 to TRBJ1-2, with D unclear. Germline V gene data show CDR1 as LNHDA and CDR2 as SQIVND (reference sequence). V lost 4 bases and J lost 7, with 7 bases in between. The CDR3 consists of 11 residues. The CDR3 loop is CASSSGGGYTF. For the CDR3, the DNA is TGTGCCAGTAGTAGCGGTGGTGGCTACACCTTC.

The chain is built from TRBV6-5 and TRBJ1-1; maybe TRBD1 (5 bases). This CDR3 is 14 amino acids long. Germline CDR1 and CDR2: MNHEY and SVGAGI. V was shortened by 7 bases and J by 7 bases, with 19 bases between the two germline ends. As DNA, the CDR3 is TGTGCCAGCACCCCCACGAGGGACGGGGGTGAAGCTTTCTTT. Protein sequence: CASTPTRDGGEAFF.

The chain employs TRBV6-1 and TRBJ1-1; 7 bases align to TRBD1. The CDR3 totals 13 residues. Germline V gene lookup returns CDR1 MNHNS and CDR2 SASEGT. J gave up 1 base and V 8 bases, and 4 bases lay outside the gene matches. The CDR3 DNA sequence: TGTGCCAGCGGGGGACAGCCGAACACTGAAGCTTTCTTT. Protein sequence: CASGGQPNTEAFF.

The chain carries TRBV28 and TRBJ1-5; D is undetermined. V dropped 9 bases and J dropped 3 bases, with 12 bases sitting between them. Germline V lookup: CDR1 MDHEN, CDR2 SYDVKM. The CDR3 totals 13 residues. The chain's CDR3 is CASTIEANQPQHF. The CDR3, as DNA: TGTGCCAGTACGATTGAGGCCAATCAGCCCCAGCATTTT.

This clone was observed a handful of times. The chain uses TRBV7-8 and TRBJ2-5; 7 bases match TRBD1. The CDR3 covers 16 residues. The germline CDR1 and CDR2 sequences are SGHVS and FQNEAQ. With 6 bases clipped from V and 2 bases from J, the junction kept 12 bases outside the gene matches. CDR3 region: CASRRLERDSQETQYF. CDR3 nucleotides: TGTGCCAGCAGACGCTTGGAACGGGACAGTCAAGAGACCCAGTACTTC.

This clone was seen only once. The chain uses TRBV7-2 and TRBJ2-1; 10 positions match TRBD1. In germline, CDR1 is SGHTA, CDR2 FQGNSA. The CDR3 length is 15 residues. The ends lost 2 bases at V and 6 bases at J; junction bases unmatched: 4. The CDR3 sequence: CASSLRTGGFNEQFF. CDR3 bases: TGTGCCAGCAGCTTACGGACAGGGGGGTTCAATGAGCAGTTCTTC.

A single count supports this clone. This chain links TRBV5-1 with TRBJ1-6; 7 positions match TRBD1. V lost 6 bases to trimming and J lost 1 base; unmatched junction nucleotides: 4. Germline V gene lookup returns CDR1 SGHRS and CDR2 YFSETQ. The CDR3 has 15 residues. The CDR3 region is CASTPRGSYNSPLHF. Here the CDR3 DNA reads TGCGCCAGCACCCCCAGGGGGTCCTATAATTCACCCCTCCACTTT.

J is TRBJ2-2 and V is TRBV25-1; 13 bases agree with TRBD2. With 3 bases clipped from V and 7 bases from J, the junction kept 8 bases outside the gene matches. The CDR3 is 17 residues long. Germline CDR1 and CDR2: MGHDK and SYGVNS. The CDR3 region has the DNA TGTGCCAGCAGTGACACTAGCGGGGGGGCTTACGGCGGGGAGCTGTTTTTT. Amino acids: CASSDTSGGAYGGELFF.

The chain recombines TRBV30 with TRBJ2-3; 7 bases match TRBD1. The CDR3 covers 15 residues. The junction had 7 bases not matched to a gene; V was cut back by 2 bases and J by 2 bases. Germline lookup yields CDR1 GTSNPN and CDR2 SVGIG (reference sequence). The CDR3 loop reads CAWSQQQGFTDTQYF. The CDR3 coding sequence is TGTGCCTGGAGTCAACAACAGGGGTTCACAGATACGCAGTATTTT.

The gene calls are TRBV27 and TRBJ2-2, with 8 bases lining up with TRBD1. The CDR3 consists of 15 residues. The V segment lost 5 bases and the J segment 1 base; nucleotides outside the gene matches: 3. CDR1 and CDR2 (germline): MNHEY, SMNVEV (reference sequence). The CDR3 bases are TGTGCCAGCAGTAGGGACAGGAGGAACACCGGGGAGCTGTTTTTT. This codes for CASSRDRRNTGELFF.

The rearrangement links TRBV29-1 to TRBJ1-3; TRBD1 is a possible D gene (6 bases). Per germline, CDR1 SQVTM and CDR2 ANQGSEA. The CDR3 is made up of 14 amino acids. Trimming pared 1 base from V and 2 bases from J, leaving 9 bases between. The chain's CDR3 is CSVEGGQTGNTIYF. The CDR3 coding sequence is TGCAGCGTTGAAGGCGGACAGACTGGAAACACCATATATTTT.

This sequence joins TRBV11-1 and TRBJ1-1; D not resolved. This CDR3 has 14 residues. With 5 bases removed from V and 0 bases from J, the gap between germline ends came to 10 bases. The V gene's germline CDR1 is SGHAT and CDR2 FQDESV (reference sequence). DNA for the CDR3: TGTGCCAGCAGCCTTACAGAACTGAACACTGAAGCTTTCTTT. This translates into CASSLTELNTEAFF. Using reference TRBV11-1 and TRBJ1-1 for the parts outside the CDR3, the full variable domain is EAEVAQSPRYKITEKSQAVAFWCDPISGHATLYWYRQILGQGPELLVQFQDESVVDDSQLPKDRFSAERLKGVDSTLKIQPAELGDSAMYLCASSLTELNTEAFFGQGTRLTVV.

This clone has more than one count but fewer than ten. J is TRBJ1-1 and V is TRBV18; TRBD1 might be the D (6 bases). V lost 3 bases and J 5 bases, leaving 13 bases between the germline ends. This CDR3 is built from 14 residues. CDR1 is KGHSH and CDR2 is LQKENI in the germline V gene. CDR3 sequence (DNA): TGTGCCAGCTCACCTCAGGGGCCGGGGACTGAAGCTTTCTTT. Translating gives CASSPQGPGTEAFF.

The chain employs TRBV2 and TRBJ2-7, with TRBD2 identical over 10 bases. This CDR3 is 13 amino acids long. J gave up 4 bases and V 8 bases, and 5 bases lay outside the gene matches. Germline CDR1 is SNHLY and CDR2 is FYNNEI. CDR3 in DNA: TGTGCCAGCCGTAGACTAGCGGGTTACGAGCAGTACTTC. This gives the protein CASRRLAGYEQYF.

The rearrangement joins TRBV7-8 to TRBJ2-3, with D perhaps TRBD1 (6 bases). Germline values: CDR1 SGHVS, CDR2 FQNEAQ. V shed 8 bases and J shed 2 bases, with 14 bases lying between them. The CDR3 has 14 residues. DNA for the CDR3: TGTGCCAGCGCTATTACAGGGTCCACAGATACGCAGTATTTT. Its translation is CASAITGSTDTQYF.

The chain joins TRBV13 to TRBJ1-1; TRBD1 agrees at 9 bases. Germline trimming cut 6 bases from V and 8 bases from J; bases unmatched to any gene: 7. The V gene's germline CDR1 is PRHDT and CDR2 FYEKMQ (reference sequence). CDR3 length: 13 residues. The CDR3, as DNA: TGTGCCAGCAGAAAGGGACAGGGAGGCGAAGCTTTCTTT. This codes for CASRKGQGGEAFF.

A few counts support this clone. V is TRBV20-1 and J is TRBJ2-7, with 7 bases identical to TRBD1. This CDR3 comprises 11 residues. Unmatched junction bases numbered 13, after V lost 7 bases and J lost 13 bases. Germline V gives CDR1 DFQATT, CDR2 SNEGSKA (reference sequence). The CDR3 is CSVMGQGVYYF. The CDR3 DNA follows: TGCAGTGTTATGGGGCAGGGGGTTTACTACTTC.

This clone showed up just a few times. V usage is TRBV6-5 and J usage is TRBJ2-1, with a tentative D call TRBD1 (6 bases). Germline values: CDR1 MNHEY, CDR2 SVGAGI. CDR3 length: 11 residues. Deletions cut 6 bases from V and 11 bases from J, with 11 bases between. The CDR3 DNA follows: TGTGCCAGCAGCCGGGACACACAGCAGTTCTTC. Its protein is CASSRDTQQFF.

The CDR3 nucleotides read TGTGCCTGGAGTACGGGGGACAGGACCTACGAGCAGTACTTC. Translating gives CAWSTGDRTYEQYF. The chain links TRBV30 to TRBJ2-5; 8 bases agree with TRBD1. The last part of the DNA fits TRBJ2-7 better; the J call may be wrong. Germline V gene lookup returns CDR1 GTSNPN and CDR2 SVGIG (reference sequence). This CDR3 is 14 amino acids long.